Each of the 25 T cell receptor beta chains below was sequenced from the same sample in a study of CD8 T cells in Susac syndrome. RNA was extracted with the RNeasy kit, and a quantity of about 0.45 to 1 ug was reverse transcribed using random hexamers. TCRdb redid the calling of the immunoSEQ multiplex PCR reads with MiXCR, one entry per CDR3 protein. The profile shows some 110,000 distinct CDR3 sequences, 85% to 95% of them singletons. The specimen was CD4+ T cells from PBMCs. The receptor set was obtained from a human donor with multiple sclerosis.

A remark on this clonotype: The junction differs from germline at one of its ends, possibly a read error. V gene TRBV19 combines with J gene TRBJ1-1; D unresolved. Germline CDR1 reads LNHDA; CDR2 reads SQIVND (reference sequence). CDR3 length equals 14 residues. The CDR3 sequence: CANSSPNLNTEAFF. The DNA for the CDR3 is TGTGCCAATAGTTCCCCAAATCTGAACACTGAAGCTTTCTTT.

The rearrangement joins TRBV19 to TRBJ2-2, with D possibly called TRBD1 or TRBD2 (6 bases each). This CDR3 has 16 amino acids. Deletions cut 3 bases from V and 5 bases from J, with 16 bases between. The germline CDR1 and CDR2 sequences are LNHDA and SQIVND (reference sequence). The CDR3 DNA reads as TGTGCCAGTAGTATTAAAAGGGGGGTAAGGACCGGGGAGCTGTTTTTT. It translates to CASSIKRGVRTGELFF.

This sequence joins TRBV20-1 and TRBJ2-2; the D is unclear. Between the trimmed V and J ends, which lost 1 base and 1 base, there was a span of 7 bases. The length of the CDR3 is 14 residues. Looked up from germline, CDR1 is DFQATT and CDR2 is SNEGSKA (reference sequence). The CDR3 DNA sequence: TGCAGTGCTAGAGGGGAACTGAACACCGGGGAGCTGTTTTTT. Protein: CSARGELNTGELFF.

The rearrangement joins TRBV2 to TRBJ1-1; possible D gene TRBD1, 5 bases. CDR3 size: 13 residues. Trimming left V 4 bases short and J 3 bases short, with 9 bases between. The germline gives CDR1 SNHLY, CDR2 FYNNEI. The chain's CDR3 is CASSGGAYTEAFF. Written as DNA, the CDR3 is TGTGCCAGCAGTGGAGGGGCCTACACTGAAGCTTTCTTT.

The V gene is TRBV4-2, the J gene TRBJ2-7; TRBD1 aligns across 7 bases. The J segment lost 2 bases and the V segment lost 1 base, leaving 5 bases of the junction unmatched. Germline assignment: CDR1 LGHNA and CDR2 YNFKEQ. The CDR3 is 15 amino acids. CDR3 sequence: CASSQAGGSAYEQYF. CDR3 nucleotide sequence: TGTGCCAGCAGCCAAGCAGGGGGAAGCGCCTACGAGCAGTACTTC.

CDR3 residues: CANRDSYEQYF. In nucleotides, the CDR3 is TGTGCCAACAGGGACTCCTACGAGCAGTACTTC. The rearrangement uses TRBV2 and TRBJ2-7; weak D call: TRBD1 (6 bases). Trimming shortened V by 10 bases and J by 0 bases, and 7 bases separated the two germline ends. From germline, CDR1 is SNHLY and CDR2 FYNNEI. The CDR3 has 11 amino acids.

The chain uses TRBV5-4 and TRBJ2-5; 7 bases map to TRBD1. This CDR3 has 14 amino acids. Per germline, CDR1 SGHNT and CDR2 YYREEE (reference sequence). V was pared by 0 bases and J by 7 bases, with 6 bases of the junction left unmatched. The CDR3 region has the DNA TGTGCCAGCAGCTTGGATTCAGGGACAGCGACCCAGTACTTC. Its protein product is CASSLDSGTATQYF.

V gene TRBV19 combines with J gene TRBJ1-2, with 12 bases lining up with TRBD1. CDR1 and CDR2 from the germline V gene are LNHDA and SQIVND (reference sequence). There are 17 residues in the CDR3. The V segment lost 4 bases and the J segment 2 bases; nucleotides outside the gene matches: 8. CDR3 residues: CASSTPGQGAPNYGYTF. The CDR3 DNA follows: TGTGCCAGTAGTACCCCGGGACAGGGGGCTCCAAACTATGGCTACACCTTC.

The CDR3 DNA follows: TGTGCCAGCAGCTTAAGCGGGGGGCACACAGATACGCAGTATTTT. It specifies CASSLSGGHTDTQYF. The chain is built from TRBV7-3 and TRBJ2-3; 8 nucleotides line up with TRBD2. V lost 1 base and J lost 2; bases outside the gene matches: 2. The germline V gene encodes CDR1 SGHTA and CDR2 FQGTGA. The CDR3 length is 15 residues.

V gene TRBV3-1 combines with J gene TRBJ2-5; 9 nucleotides match TRBD2. The CDR3 has 16 amino acids. V shed 10 bases, J shed 2 bases, and the junction held 14 bases outside the gene matches. From germline, CDR1 is LGHDT and CDR2 YNNKEL (reference sequence). Here the CDR3 DNA reads TGTGCCACGGCACCCGGAGTAGCGGGAGAGCAAGAGACCCAGTACTTC. Protein product: CATAPGVAGEQETQYF.

This clonotype has more than one count but fewer than ten. J is TRBJ1-1 and V is TRBV2; possible D gene TRBD1, 6 bases. The CDR3 loop spans 15 amino acids. Trimming took off 2 bases at V and 10 bases at J, with 20 bases between the two ends. Germline CDR1 reads SNHLY; CDR2 reads FYNNEI. CDR3 nucleotide sequence: TGTGCCAGCAGTGAATCCACAGCACAGGGCCTTCCAGCTTTCTTT. It translates to CASSESTAQGLPAFF.

The rearrangement joins TRBV9 to TRBJ2-3; the D is unclear. The CDR3 runs 14 residues. V lost 0 bases, J lost 0 bases, and 5 bases lay in between. The germline V gene encodes CDR1 SGDLS and CDR2 YYNGEE. The CDR3 nucleotides are TGTGCCAGCAGCGTAGTCTCTAGCACAGATACGCAGTATTTT. The encoded protein is CASSVVSSTDTQYF.

The chain recombines TRBV6-2 or TRBV6-3 with TRBJ1-5; no definite D call. CDR1 MNHEY and CDR2 SVGEGT come from the germline V gene. V was pared by 2 bases and J by 2 bases, with 19 bases between. CDR3 length equals 18 residues. CDR3 sequence (DNA): TGTGCCAGCAGTTACCCTTACCGAGGAGCTGGGGGCAATCAGCCCCAGCATTTT. Translated: CASSYPYRGAGGNQPQHF.

The table lists this clonotype with a count of one. The J gene is TRBJ2-4, the V gene TRBV20-1, with 9 bases matching TRBD1. This CDR3 is 15 amino acids long. Germline CDR1 reads DFQATT; CDR2 reads SNEGSKA (reference sequence). Trimming at V came to 0 bases and at J to 6 bases, leaving 6 bases not matched to a gene. This CDR3 is CSARDWDRDGNIQYF. CDR3 nucleotide sequence: TGCAGTGCTAGAGATTGGGACAGGGACGGAAACATTCAGTACTTC.

The V gene is TRBV6-6, the J gene TRBJ1-1; TRBD1 might be the D (6 bases). The germline CDR1 and CDR2 sequences are MNHNY and SVGAGI (reference sequence). The CDR3 is made up of 14 amino acids. The V gene lost 2 bases and the J gene lost 4 bases, with 11 bases spanning the gap. CDR3 bases: TGTGCCAGCAGTTACAGCCAGGGGAGCACTGAAGCTTTCTTT. Protein: CASSYSQGSTEAFF.

The chain combines TRBV29-1 with TRBJ1-2; 8 nucleotides align to TRBD1. The CDR3 has 15 amino acids. Germline CDR1 SQVTM, CDR2 ANQGSEA. V lost 0 bases to trimming and J lost 7 bases; unmatched junction nucleotides: 10. CDR3: CSVEDRAGRGLGYTF. The CDR3 DNA reads TGCAGCGTTGAAGATCGAGCGGGCAGGGGGCTTGGCTACACCTTC.

This clonotype was seen just once. The rearrangement joins TRBV15 to TRBJ1-5; 9 bases are a match to TRBD1. This CDR3 spans 17 amino acids. Germline CDR1 reads LNHNV; CDR2 reads YYDKDF (reference sequence). V trimming: 5 bases; J trimming: 0 bases; junction bases outside the gene matches: 8. CDR3 in amino acids: CATSSTWDRDSNQPQHF. DNA for the CDR3: TGTGCCACCAGCTCGACTTGGGACAGGGATAGCAATCAGCCCCAGCATTTT.

The rearrangement uses TRBV13 and TRBJ2-1; no reliable D call. The CDR3 is made up of 16 amino acids. Germline CDR1 and CDR2: PRHDT and FYEKMQ (reference sequence). V shed 0 bases and J shed 6 bases, with 15 bases lying between them. CDR3 DNA: TGTGCCAGCAGCTTAGGCCACCTATCTTTCGCCAATGAGCAGTTCTTC. This translates into CASSLGHLSFANEQFF.

The chain has TRBV19 and TRBJ1-1; 8 positions match TRBD1. The germline CDR1 and CDR2 sequences are LNHDA and SQIVND (reference sequence). The CDR3 loop spans 14 amino acids. The V and J ends lost 6 bases and 3 bases, in that order; junction bases with no gene match: 6. CDR3 sequence reads: CASRDTGGHTEAFF. Here the CDR3 DNA reads TGTGCCAGTAGGGATACAGGGGGGCACACTGAAGCTTTCTTT.

The V call is TRBV20-1, the J call TRBJ1-1; perhaps TRBD1 as D (5 bases). The CDR3 contains 12 residues. V was clipped by 5 bases and J by 0 bases, with 7 bases between them. The germline V gene has CDR1 DFQATT and CDR2 SNEGSKA (reference sequence). The CDR3, as DNA: TGCAGTGCTGGGACCGTGAACACTGAAGCTTTCTTT. Translation: CSAGTVNTEAFF.

This chain uses TRBV19 with TRBJ2-2; possibly TRBD1 or TRBD2 for D (5 bases each). The CDR3 runs to 15 residues. Germline V gene sequence: CDR1 LNHDA, CDR2 SQIVND (reference sequence). Trimming stripped 6 bases from V and 0 bases from J, with 11 bases between. The CDR3 DNA reads as TGTGCCAGTAGGTTTTGGGACGCGAACACCGGGGAGCTGTTTTTT. Its translation is CASRFWDANTGELFF.

This clonotype appeared a single time. J is TRBJ1-6 and V is TRBV5-1; no definite D call. The germline CDR1 and CDR2 sequences are SGHRS and YFSETQ. V lost 2 bases and J lost 5, with 11 bases in between. CDR3 length: 15 amino acids. DNA of the CDR3: TGCGCCAGCAGCTTTACGGGGTCCGATAATTCACCCCTCCACTTT. Protein sequence: CASSFTGSDNSPLHF.

The rearrangement joins TRBV29-1 to TRBJ2-7; TRBD2 agrees at 8 bases. The CDR3 spans 12 residues. Per the germline V gene, CDR1 is SQVTM and CDR2 is ANQGSEA. V shed 6 bases, J shed 0 bases, and the junction held 1 base outside the gene matches. CDR3 coding DNA: TGCAGCGTGGGGACTAGCTCCTACGAGCAGTACTTC. Translating it yields CSVGTSSYEQYF.

This rearrangement joins TRBV7-2 to TRBJ1-6, with D hard to call. From germline, CDR1 is SGHTA and CDR2 FQGNSA. V lost 2 bases to trimming and J lost 1 base, with 3 bases between them. CDR3 size: 14 residues. In nucleotides, the CDR3 is TGTGCCAGCAGCTTACGATCCTATAATTCACCCCTCCACTTT. Protein: CASSLRSYNSPLHF.

The V call is TRBV27, the J call TRBJ2-7, with 9 nucleotides matching TRBD1. J gave up 10 bases and V 7 bases, and 8 bases lay outside the gene matches. The CDR3 runs 12 residues. CDR1 MNHEY and CDR2 SMNVEV come from the germline V gene (reference sequence). The CDR3 DNA follows: TGTGCCAGCACCGGGACAGGGAAAAAACAGTACTTC. The encoded protein is CASTGTGKKQYF.